This T cell receptor beta chain was sequenced in a study of technical replicates of blood from a handful of donors (dated 2017 in TCRdb). Library generation was performed with the immunoSEQ multiplex PCR assay. Held by TCRdb, this immuneACCESS table contains in-frame sequences only and omits some clones. Under half of the omission traces to an unresolved V gene where checked; the cause of the rest is unknown. The sample contains nearly 80,000 clones, 93% of them found a single time. The ten largest account for approximately 0.37% of the sample. Comments on this clone: Its antigen specificity is not known. No base-level quality is on record; no much larger clone is a single base apart.

From the cysteine up to the phenylalanine, the CDR3 has a length of 14 residues. Left in the record is the CDR3 DNA by itself, 42 bases read in frame from the first base. V sheds 3 bases and J sheds 6 bases, leaving 12 bases between their ends. CDR1 and CDR2 are read off the germline V gene (reference sequence) as MNHEY and SMNVEV. The sequencing sample was made of T cells isolated from PBMCs. This receptor was taken from a human donor in good health. This sequence uses TRBV27 and TRBJ2-1; no D segment can be confidently identified. CDR3 loop: CASSLGPSGNEQFF. The sequenced DNA: TGTGCCAGCAGTTTGGGCCCCTCTGGCAATGAGCAGTTCTTC.